This is a list of T cell receptor beta chains from one sample in a study of early T cells in non-severe SARS-CoV-2 infection. Using its own MiXCR run on the 5' RACE reads, TCRdb lists one record per CDR3 protein. This repertoire shows approximately 46,000 distinct CDR3 sequences, around a quarter found once; its top ten account for roughly 4.6%. The starting material was whole blood, obtained at baseline. Receptor source: an adult who was a healthcare worker with PCR-confirmed SARS-CoV-2 infection or an uninfected control (not recorded which). The CDR3 runs from the conserved cysteine through the conserved F or W. The D gene is left open where the match is weak. Size tells how often a clone was seen (once, few, many) or the class of an expanded clone, and some rows leave it out.

J | size | V | D | CDR3 | DNA
TRBJ1-4 | . | TRBV6-1 | . | CASSKVISTNEKLFF | TGTGCCAGCAGTAAAGTAATCTCAACTAATGAAAAACTGTTTTTT
TRBJ2-1 | few | TRBV12-3/TRBV12-4 | TRBD2 | CASRGTSGSYNEQFF | TGTGCCAGCAGGGGGACTAGCGGGAGCTACAATGAGCAGTTCTTC
TRBJ2-2 | . | TRBV5-1 | . | CASSRDGTRNTGELFF | TGCGCCAGCAGCCGGGACGGGACACGGAACACCGGGGAGCTGTTTTTT
TRBJ1-3 | . | TRBV11-2 | . | CASSALGPISGNTIYF | TGTGCCAGCAGCGCGTTGGGACCGATCTCTGGAAACACCATATATTTT
TRBJ2-3 | . | TRBV19 | TRBD1 | CASSITGQGLTDTQYF | TGTGCCAGTAGTATAACGGGACAGGGTCTTACAGATACGCAGTATTTT
TRBJ1-4 | . | TRBV7-2 | . | CASSRGRTNEKLFF | TGTGCCAGCAGCCGGGGACGGACTAATGAAAAACTGTTTTTT
TRBJ2-1 | . | TRBV11-2 | . | CASSLVRFRGTRREQFF | TGTGCCAGCAGCTTAGTTCGCTTCCGGGGGACCCGCCGTGAGCAGTTCTTC
TRBJ2-7 | . | TRBV10-3 | . | CAISVGQGSYEQYF | TGTGCCATCAGTGTCGGGCAGGGGTCCTACGAGCAGTACTTC
TRBJ1-4 | few | TRBV9 | . | CASSEGTLTNEKLFF | TGTGCCAGCAGCGAAGGGACGTTAACTAATGAAAAACTGTTTTTT
TRBJ1-4 | . | TRBV12-3/TRBV12-4 | TRBD1 | CASSPGQGEANEKLFF | TGTGCCAGCAGTCCAGGACAGGGGGAAGCTAATGAAAAACTGTTTTTT
TRBJ2-6 | . | TRBV2 | . | CASSEAVDGANVLTF | TGTGCCAGCAGTGAAGCAGTGGACGGGGCCAACGTCCTGACTTTC
TRBJ2-5 | many | TRBV12-3/TRBV12-4 | . | CASSFYTGQETQYF | TGTGCCAGCAGTTTTTACACAGGCCAAGAGACCCAGTACTTC
TRBJ1-4 | few | TRBV12-3/TRBV12-4 | . | CASSLRGAANEKLFF | TGTGCCAGCAGTTTAAGGGGCGCAGCTAATGAAAAACTGTTTTTT
TRBJ2-7 | . | TRBV20-1 | . | CSARGAYEQYF | TGCAGTGCTAGAGGCGCCTACGAGCAGTACTTC
TRBJ2-5 | many | TRBV6-5 | . | CASSSLGETQYF | TGTGCCAGCAGTTCCCTGGGAGAGACCCAGTACTTC
TRBJ2-3 | few | TRBV7-3 | . | CASSLIGQGMWGADTQYF | TGTGCCAGCAGCTTAATTGGGCAGGGGATGTGGGGAGCAGATACGCAGTATTTT
TRBJ1-1 | few | TRBV6-6 | . | CASSRSEAFF | TGTGCCAGCAGCCGCAGTGAAGCTTTCTTT
TRBJ2-2 | few | TRBV12-3/TRBV12-4 | TRBD1 | CASSLGRDRWIGELFF | TGTGCCAGCAGTTTAGGAAGGGACAGATGGATCGGGGAGCTGTTTTTT
TRBJ1-2 | few | TRBV7-8 | TRBD1 | CASSFGQGQGGYTF | TGTGCCAGCAGCTTCGGACAGGGGCAGGGAGGCTACACCTTC
TRBJ1-1 | few | TRBV12-3/TRBV12-4 | . | CASRDSRVNTEAFF | TGTGCCAGCAGAGATTCCAGGGTGAACACTGAAGCTTTCTTT
TRBJ2-1 | . | TRBV5-6 | . | CASSLGAYSYNEQFF | TGTGCCAGCAGCTTAGGGGCTTACTCCTACAATGAGCAGTTCTTC
TRBJ2-5 | few | TRBV7-8 | . | CASSGVRGETQYF | TGTGCCAGCAGCGGTGTGAGGGGAGAGACCCAGTACTTC
TRBJ1-2 | few | TRBV5-8 | . | CASSLPRGITKGYTF | TGTGCCAGCAGCTTACCCAGGGGAATCACTAAAGGCTACACCTTC
TRBJ1-2 | . | TRBV12-5 | TRBD1 | CASGLPGQGARGYTF | TGTGCTAGTGGTTTGCCGGGACAGGGGGCGCGAGGCTACACCTTC
TRBJ2-7 | few | TRBV12-3/TRBV12-4 | . | CASSLVGEQSYEQYF | TGTGCCAGCAGTTTGGTCGGGGAACAGTCCTACGAGCAGTACTTC
TRBJ1-1 | . | TRBV18 | . | CASSPSGPRMNTEAFF | TGTGCCAGCTCACCATCGGGACCGCGAATGAACACTGAAGCTTTCTTT
TRBJ1-5 | . | TRBV19 | . | CASRFSRYSNQPQHF | TGTGCCAGTCGGTTCAGTAGATATAGCAATCAGCCCCAGCATTTT
TRBJ2-1 | many | TRBV7-3 | TRBD2 | CASSSGLAGGRQFF | TGTGCCAGCAGCTCCGGACTAGCGGGGGGGCGGCAGTTCTTC
TRBJ1-5 | . | TRBV6-5 | . | CASSRDGGNQPQHF | TGTGCCAGCAGCCGAGACGGGGGCAATCAGCCCCAGCATTTT
TRBJ1-4 | . | TRBV29-1 | . | CSVERANEKLFF | TGCAGCGTTGAAAGGGCAAATGAAAAACTGTTTTTT
TRBJ1-2 | few | TRBV4-1 | . | CASSQVHRSGYTF | TGCGCCAGCAGCCAAGTGCACAGGAGTGGCTACACCTTC
TRBJ1-2 | . | TRBV28 | . | CASRIRPSRGYTF | TGTGCCAGCAGGATAAGACCTTCGAGGGGCTACACCTTC
TRBJ1-1 | . | TRBV29-1 | . | CSADGLNTEAFF | TGCAGCGCTGACGGCCTGAACACTGAAGCTTTCTTT
TRBJ2-7 | . | TRBV29-1 | . | CSVAVGVPYEQYF | TGCAGCGTTGCTGTTGGGGTCCCCTACGAGCAGTACTTC
TRBJ2-7 | . | TRBV18 | TRBD1 | CASSGTAYEQYF | TGTGCCAGCTCAGGGACAGCCTACGAGCAGTACTTC
TRBJ2-3 | . | TRBV5-1 | TRBD2 | CASSLDSGEDTQYF | TGCGCCAGCAGCTTGGATAGCGGGGAGGATACGCAGTATTTT
TRBJ1-1 | few | TRBV7-2 | . | CASSLALRGHEAFF | TGTGCCAGCAGCTTAGCGCTAAGGGGCCATGAAGCTTTCTTT
TRBJ2-1 | few | TRBV7-9 | TRBD2 | CASSLGLAGAEQFF | TGTGCCAGCAGCTTAGGACTAGCGGGGGCTGAGCAGTTCTTC
TRBJ2-5 | . | TRBV12-3/TRBV12-4 | TRBD1 | CASKGIRTGGPQETQYF | TGTGCCAGCAAAGGGATCCGGACAGGGGGACCCCAAGAGACCCAGTACTTC
TRBJ2-1 | few | TRBV7-9 | TRBD1 | CASSHVQGAYNEQFF | TGTGCCAGCAGCCACGTCCAGGGGGCCTACAATGAGCAGTTCTTC
TRBJ2-7 | . | TRBV6-1 | . | CASSVQGPGDGEQYF | TGTGCCAGCAGTGTACAGGGACCGGGGGACGGCGAGCAGTACTTC
TRBJ2-4 | . | TRBV27 | . | CASSLSGAPIQYF | TGTGCCAGCAGTTTATCCGGAGCCCCCATTCAGTACTTC
TRBJ2-1 | . | TRBV3-2 | . | CASQAGVNEQFF | TGTGCCAGCCAAGCAGGGGTCAATGAGCAGTTCTTC
TRBJ2-7 | few | TRBV7-9 | . | CASSFGPPSSYEQYF | TGTGCCAGCAGCTTTGGACCCCCGAGCTCCTACGAGCAGTACTTC
TRBJ2-5 | few | TRBV10-3 | . | CAISESDTEGETQYF | TGTGCCATCAGTGAGTCGGATACAGAAGGGGAGACCCAGTACTTC
TRBJ1-5 | . | TRBV7-2 | . | CASRGDSNQPQHF | TGTGCCAGCAGGGGAGATAGCAATCAGCCCCAGCATTTT
TRBJ1-6 | . | TRBV6-6 | . | CASSLRRPYNSPLHF | TGTGCCAGCAGTCTCAGACGGCCTTATAATTCACCCCTCCACTTT
TRBJ1-1 | many | TRBV7-3 | . | CASSSHRNTEAFF | TGTGCCAGCAGCTCACACCGGAACACTGAAGCTTTCTTT
TRBJ2-5 | . | TRBV3-1 | . | CASSQDLNLPIGETQYF | TGTGCCAGCAGCCAAGATCTAAACCTGCCCATTGGAGAGACCCAGTACTTC
TRBJ2-7 | . | TRBV9 | TRBD1 | CASSPGQGHGEQYF | TGTGCCAGCAGCCCGGGACAGGGGCATGGCGAGCAGTACTTC
TRBJ1-2 | few | TRBV14 | . | CASSQDLGYGYTF | TGTGCCAGCAGCCAAGATTTAGGCTATGGCTACACCTTC
TRBJ1-1 | few | TRBV10-2 | TRBD1 | CASSAGGLGNTEAFF | TGCGCCAGCAGTGCAGGGGGGCTGGGGAACACTGAAGCTTTCTTT
TRBJ1-5 | few | TRBV2 | . | CASSGQRNQPQHF | TGTGCCAGCAGTGGACAGCGCAATCAGCCCCAGCATTTT